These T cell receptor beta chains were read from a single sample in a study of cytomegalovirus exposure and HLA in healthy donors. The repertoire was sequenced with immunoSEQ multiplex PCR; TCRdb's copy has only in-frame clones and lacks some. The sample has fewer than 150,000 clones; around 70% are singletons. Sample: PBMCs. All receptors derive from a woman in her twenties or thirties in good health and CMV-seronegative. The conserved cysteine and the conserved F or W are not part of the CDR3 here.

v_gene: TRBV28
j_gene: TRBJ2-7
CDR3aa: ASSFARREPTYEQY

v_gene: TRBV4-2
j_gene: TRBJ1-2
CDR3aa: ASSQGGQNYGYT

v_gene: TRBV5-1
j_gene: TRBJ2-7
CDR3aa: ASSPWGPSGRAYEQY

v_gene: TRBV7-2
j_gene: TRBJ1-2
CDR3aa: ASSFGQAGENYGYT

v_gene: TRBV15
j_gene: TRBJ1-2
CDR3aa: ATSTPGTGWYGYT

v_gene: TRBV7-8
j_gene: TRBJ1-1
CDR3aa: ASSIWTGGALGTEAF

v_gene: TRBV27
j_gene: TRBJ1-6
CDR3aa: ASTLLSSYNSPLH

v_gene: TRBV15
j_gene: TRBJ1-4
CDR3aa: ATSRDRGWDEKLF

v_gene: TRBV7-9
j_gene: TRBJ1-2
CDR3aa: SSSLGGDGYT

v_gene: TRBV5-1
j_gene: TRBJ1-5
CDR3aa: ASSLGTGLSNQPQH

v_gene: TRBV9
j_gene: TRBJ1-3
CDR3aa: ASSAAGGISGNTIY

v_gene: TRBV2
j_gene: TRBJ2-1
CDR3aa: ASSAGTSHEQF

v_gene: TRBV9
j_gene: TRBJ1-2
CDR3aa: ASSVFGGIWEGYT

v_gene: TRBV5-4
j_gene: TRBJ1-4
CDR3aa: ASSSSRQGGREKLF

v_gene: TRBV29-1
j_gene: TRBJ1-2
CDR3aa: SVGDRGPGYT

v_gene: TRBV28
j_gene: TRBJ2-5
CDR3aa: ASSLSGSQETQY

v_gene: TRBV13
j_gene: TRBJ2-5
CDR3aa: ASSKTGTTNIPGETQY

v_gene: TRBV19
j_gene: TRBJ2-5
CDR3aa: ASSISGGETQY

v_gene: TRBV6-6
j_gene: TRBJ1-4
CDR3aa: ASSQRAATNEKLF

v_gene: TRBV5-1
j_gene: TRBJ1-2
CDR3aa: ASSSPRDRGYT

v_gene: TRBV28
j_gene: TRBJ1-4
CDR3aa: ASSAGGSEKLF

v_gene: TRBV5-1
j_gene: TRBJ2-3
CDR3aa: ASSLAGVGPDTQY

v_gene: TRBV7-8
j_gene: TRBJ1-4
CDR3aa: ASSWNPGRATNEKLF

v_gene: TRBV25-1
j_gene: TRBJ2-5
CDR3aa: ASSEGWGRGETQY

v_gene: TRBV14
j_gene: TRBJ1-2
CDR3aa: ASSQVAEGYGYT

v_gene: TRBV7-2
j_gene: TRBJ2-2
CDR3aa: ASSLDGQGAKAGELF

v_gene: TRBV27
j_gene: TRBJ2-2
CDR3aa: ASSQNSGDTGELF

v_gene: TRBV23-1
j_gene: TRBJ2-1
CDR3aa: ASSQSPRGLYNEQF

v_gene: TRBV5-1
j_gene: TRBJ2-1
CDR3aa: ASSLGTNNEQF

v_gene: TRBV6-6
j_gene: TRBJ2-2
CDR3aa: ASRITGLQTGELF

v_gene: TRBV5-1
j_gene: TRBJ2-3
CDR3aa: ASSLQGASDTQY

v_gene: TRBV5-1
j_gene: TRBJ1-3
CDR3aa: ASSPLPTQGTAGNTIY

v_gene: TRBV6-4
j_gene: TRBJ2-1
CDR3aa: ASRRIRTSGYNEQF

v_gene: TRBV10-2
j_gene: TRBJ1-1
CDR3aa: ASSESGRGGAF

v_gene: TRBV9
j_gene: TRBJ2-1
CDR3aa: ASSLSYNEQF

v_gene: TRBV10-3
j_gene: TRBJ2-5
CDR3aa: AISQQDYQETQY

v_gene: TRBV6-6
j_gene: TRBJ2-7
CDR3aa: ASSLDRDSYEQY

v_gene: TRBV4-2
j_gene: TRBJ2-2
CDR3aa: ASSQPLGQVNTGELF

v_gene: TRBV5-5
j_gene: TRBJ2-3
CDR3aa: ASSLDYATDTQY

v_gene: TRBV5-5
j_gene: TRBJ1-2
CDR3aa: ASSSGTGFYGYT

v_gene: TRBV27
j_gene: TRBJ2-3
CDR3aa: ASSLLGLAGGSTDTQY

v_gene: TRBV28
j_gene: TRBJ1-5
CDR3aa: ASSPPPHGDQPRH